The rows below give T cell receptor beta chains drawn from one sample of a study of blood T cell repertoires in COVID-19. Only in-frame clones appear in the TCRdb table, and some are missing; sequencing was by immunoSEQ multiplex PCR. The top ten clones hold roughly 8% of a sample with about 500,000 clones, about 89% of them seen once. The sequencing input was peripheral blood. These receptors came from a woman in her 50s with COVID-19, enrolled during active disease. Both conserved end residues are part of each CDR3. The size field is filled for only some rows; it gives once, few, many or a size class.

v_gene,j_gene,abundance,CDR3aa
TRBV2,TRBJ1-1,.,CASSTTGDGAEAFF
TRBV11-2,TRBJ1-1,.,CASSPDSLNTEAFF
TRBV5-1,TRBJ2-3,.,CASSLAGQGSTDTQYF
TRBV6-4,TRBJ2-2,.,CASSPTAGETGELFF
TRBV19,TRBJ2-6,.,CATQGRGRSGANVLTF
TRBV7-9,TRBJ1-2,.,CASSLLPGDGYTF
TRBV6-5,TRBJ1-6,.,CASRLAGQGYSPLHF
TRBV5-1,TRBJ1-2,once,CASSSGQGSGYTF
TRBV18,TRBJ1-1,.,CASSLSLPGTNTEAFF
TRBV28,TRBJ1-2,.,CASKRAVNYGYTF
TRBV10-1,TRBJ1-4,.,CASSESGATGEKLFF
TRBV13,TRBJ2-1,.,CASSPGGTGSSDNEQFF
TRBV7-9,TRBJ1-3,.,CASSLRGAGGNTIYF
TRBV5-1,TRBJ2-7,.,CASSLGSWGRSYEQYF
TRBV4-1,TRBJ2-3,.,CASSPGQGAGDTQYF
TRBV9,TRBJ1-4,.,CASSAGEKLFF
TRBV10-3,TRBJ2-3,.,CAIRQGLSTDTQYF
TRBV24-1,TRBJ1-2,.,CATSSRYGYTF
TRBV6-1,TRBJ2-3,.,CASSENTASYTQYF
TRBV19,TRBJ1-2,.,CASSLREITGYTF
TRBV3-1/TRBV3-2,TRBJ2-3,.,CASSPPLAGGGSTDTQYF
TRBV20-1,TRBJ2-2,.,CSANDRQGLTGELFF
TRBV6-1,TRBJ1-4,.,CASSDRYRDTGHEKLFF
TRBV9,TRBJ2-2,.,CASSDGQSSGELFF
TRBV18,TRBJ2-3,once,CASSPNIEPGGTDTQYF
TRBV7-2,TRBJ1-6,.,CASSSPTGGSSYNSPLHF
TRBV6-1,TRBJ2-1,.,CASSEVSARNEQFF
TRBV13,TRBJ2-1,.,CASSLQPGGATDEQFF
TRBV2,TRBJ1-3,few,CASSNNADSGNTIYF
TRBV11-2,TRBJ1-2,.,CASSLVQGAYGYTF
TRBV19,TRBJ2-2,.,CASSIRTGTTGELFF
TRBV11-2,TRBJ2-7,.,CASSPGGYRGPFTYEQYF
TRBV7-9,TRBJ1-1,.,CASSPVGTGYTEAFF
TRBV18,TRBJ1-1,.,CASSLQGTEAFF
TRBV7-2,TRBJ2-7,.,CASSLAASGGLSYEQYF
TRBV9,TRBJ2-2,.,CASSQRTSGAYTGELFF
TRBV4-1,TRBJ2-1,.,CASSLRGPDWGSYNEQFF
TRBV28,TRBJ1-6,.,CASRRQSSPLHF
TRBV29-1,TRBJ2-1,.,CSAPAGGTYNEQFF
TRBV9,TRBJ2-3,.,CASSDSGRGDTQYF
TRBV6-5,TRBJ2-7,.,CASSYSGGQYF
TRBV7-9,TRBJ1-2,.,CASGPGAPRGYTF
TRBV5-1,TRBJ1-3,.,CASSPGQGGGSGNTIYF
TRBV2,TRBJ1-2,.,CASRGGLQYGYTF
TRBV18,TRBJ1-1,.,CASSRDREVLVAFF
TRBV5-6,TRBJ2-7,once,CASSFGQSYEQYF
TRBV5-1,TRBJ1-1,once,CASSLAQGLGRDTEAFF
TRBV6-2/TRBV6-3,TRBJ1-2,.,CASSYKGNYGYTF
TRBV2,TRBJ1-4,.,CASSRQGGGEKLFF
TRBV2,TRBJ2-1,once,CASNEVMYNEQFF
TRBV19,TRBJ2-7,.,CASSNRAGPYEQYF
TRBV2,TRBJ2-2,few,CASSEVGSAAGELFF
TRBV6-5,TRBJ1-4,.,CASSYSIAGEVLFF
TRBV19,TRBJ1-1,.,CASSWVGGTEAFF
TRBV12-3/TRBV12-4,TRBJ1-1,.,CASSFGATEAFF
TRBV2,TRBJ2-1,.,CASTGTSGYNEQFF
TRBV9,TRBJ1-5,.,CASSVGQEKQPQHF
TRBV9,TRBJ2-3,.,CASSAGTGGDTQYF
TRBV12-5,TRBJ2-3,.,CASGASGVGRDTQYF